These T cell receptor beta chains were read from a single sample in a study of human T cells and chemical hapten exposure. One entry per CDR3 protein, called by TCRdb with MiXCR from the RACE reads. Of 350,000 or so distinct CDR3 sequences listed, approximately 6.3% are singletons. Here the sequenced sample was whole blood, taken in connection with sensitization to the hapten diphenylcyclopropenone (DPC). Receptors originate from a young woman with alopecia areata. Some clones in this sample may be carry-over from other donors' samples. The CDR3 runs from the conserved cysteine through the conserved F or W. D genes are given only for firm matches. Size is stated for part of the rows, as once, few or many counts, or as a class when the clone is expanded.

>TRBV3-1|NA|TRBJ2-5|NA
CASSQAWGLQETQYF
TGTGCCAGCAGCCAAGCCTGGGGGTTGCAAGAGACCCAGTACTTC
>TRBV4-1|NA|TRBJ1-1|NA
CASSRIDSLDTEAFF
TGCGCCAGCAGCCGAATAGACAGCTTGGACACTGAAGCTTTCTTT
>TRBV28|NA|TRBJ1-5|TRBD1
CASSLGGGQGYQPQHF
TGTGCCAGCAGTTTAGGTGGCGGACAGGGCTATCAGCCCCAGCATTTT
>TRBV28|NA|TRBJ1-5|TRBD1
CASSNRGGRNQPQHF
TGTGCCAGCAGTAACAGGGGCGGTCGCAATCAGCCCCAGCATTTT
>TRBV11-1|many|TRBJ2-6|NA
CASSDIRSGANVLTF
TGTGCCAGTTCGGACATCCGCTCTGGGGCCAACGTCCTGACTTTC
>TRBV5-6|many|TRBJ1-2|NA
CASSQAPRRGYTF
TGTGCCAGCAGCCAAGCCCCGAGGAGGGGCTACACCTTC
>TRBV7-2|many|TRBJ2-1|TRBD1
CASSLEGGRGSFF
TGTGCCAGCAGCCTAGAGGGCGGCAGGGGGTCGTTCTTC
>TRBV27|NA|TRBJ2-5|NA
CASSPRTEGETQYF
TGTGCCAGCAGTCCACGGACAGAGGGAGAGACCCAGTACTTC
>TRBV11-1|many|TRBJ2-1|TRBD2
CASSVPAGSPHNEQFF
TGTGCCAGCAGCGTACCAGCGGGGAGTCCCCACAATGAGCAGTTCTTC
>TRBV6-5|few|TRBJ2-7|NA
CASSYSMRQSHEQYF
TGTGCCAGCAGTTACTCGATGCGACAGTCCCACGAGCAGTACTTC
>TRBV5-6|NA|TRBJ1-5|NA
CASSLGRGPQHF
TGTGCCAGCAGCTTGGGACGGGGGCCCCAGCATTTT
>TRBV5-1|NA|TRBJ1-5|NA
CASSSGGRINQPQHF
TGCGCCAGCAGCTCCGGGGGGCGGATCAATCAGCCCCAGCATTTT
>TRBV10-3|many|TRBJ2-3|TRBD2
CAISDKRGGLDTQYF
TGTGCCATCAGTGACAAGCGGGGGGGCCTAGATACGCAGTATTTT
>TRBV4-3|many|TRBJ2-7|NA
CASSQDGAGASSYEQYF
TGCGCCAGCAGCCAAGATGGCGCAGGGGCAAGCTCCTACGAGCAGTACTTC
>TRBV6-5|NA|TRBJ1-3|NA
CASFKGAGNTIYF
TGTGCCAGCTTCAAGGGGGCTGGAAACACCATATATTTT
>TRBV5-6|many|TRBJ2-7|NA
CASSLVSSYEQYF
TGTGCCAGCAGCTTAGTCAGCTCCTACGAGCAGTACTTC
>TRBV5-1|few|TRBJ1-1|NA
CASSLVAGENTEAFF
TGCGCCAGCAGCTTGGTTGCAGGGGAGAACACTGAAGCTTTCTTT
>TRBV7-2|many|TRBJ2-3|NA
CASSQGPPDTQYF
TGTGCCAGCAGCCAGGGGCCCCCAGATACGCAGTATTTT
>TRBV5-1|many|TRBJ2-5|TRBD1
CASSSARDRRQETQYF
TGCGCCAGCAGCTCTGCCCGGGACAGAAGACAAGAGACCCAGTACTTC
>TRBV25-1|many|TRBJ2-3|NA
CASSVRGPADTQYF
TGTGCCAGCAGTGTTCGGGGGCCCGCAGATACGCAGTATTTT
>TRBV19|many|TRBJ1-5|NA
CASSIEGLNNQPQHF
TGTGCCAGTAGTATAGAGGGGCTAAACAATCAGCCCCAGCATTTT
>TRBV20-1|NA|TRBJ2-7|TRBD2
CSVIAGGTYEQYF
TGCAGTGTTATAGCGGGGGGCACCTACGAGCAGTACTTC
>TRBV24-1|NA|TRBJ1-2|NA
CATSDYDRIYGYTF
TGTGCCACCAGTGACTACGACAGGATCTATGGCTACACCTTC
>TRBV10-3|few|TRBJ1-5|TRBD1
CAISEDRVSQPQHF
TGTGCCATCAGTGAGGACAGGGTAAGCCAGCCCCAGCATTTT
>TRBV3-1|NA|TRBJ2-7|NA
CASSQNIRGDEQYF
TGTGCCAGCAGCCAAAATATCCGAGGTGACGAGCAGTACTTC
>TRBV12-3/TRBV12-4|many|TRBJ2-1|NA
CATTIDLNEQFF
TGTGCCACCACTATTGACTTAAATGAGCAGTTCTTC
>TRBV7-3|NA|TRBJ1-6|NA
CASSLLGQGDNSPLHF
TGTGCCAGCAGCCTTTTGGGCCAGGGCGATAATTCACCCCTCCACTTT
>TRBV7-2|many|TRBJ1-4|NA
CASSSVGPWDEKLFF
TGTGCCAGCAGCTCGGTGGGACCCTGGGATGAAAAACTGTTTTTT
>TRBV2|many|TRBJ1-6|NA
CASSDGNNSPLHF
TGTGCCAGCAGCGACGGTAATAATTCACCCCTCCACTTT
>TRBV4-2|few|TRBJ2-3|TRBD2
CASSQDLAGASTDTQYF
TGTGCCAGCAGCCAAGATTTAGCGGGGGCGAGCACAGATACGCAGTATTTT
>TRBV5-4|once|TRBJ2-3|TRBD1
CASSWKSGTDTDTQYF
TGTGCCAGCAGCTGGAAATCCGGGACAGACACAGATACGCAGTATTTT
>TRBV21-1|few|TRBJ1-2|NA
CASRRDGYTF
TGTGCCAGCAGGAGGGATGGCTACACCTTC